This TCR beta chain was identified during a study of long-term antiretroviral therapy in people with HIV. Worth noting for this clone: Antigen specificity is unknown.

Germline CDR1 SGHAT, CDR2 FQNNGV. This CDR3 is 12 amino acids long. V was shortened by 0 bases and J by 6 bases, with 6 bases between the two germline ends. Run at survey level, the immunoSEQ assay was version v3.0. Measured with immunoSEQ multiplex PCR; TCRdb has only the in-frame clones, and not every one. Among some 12,000 clones, under 85% were seen once, and the ten largest hold 17%. Overall study findings and caveats: Blood obtained between about 2004 and 2017 may reflect older ART regimens.

The source of this sequence is a man aged 35 to 55 with HIV. The sample was unsorted PBMCs, taken 3.4 years after starting antiretroviral therapy. The chain uses TRBV11-2 and TRBJ2-7; D is unclear. In DNA, the CDR3 is TGTGCCAGCAGCTTAGATTTGGTCGAGCAGTACTTC. Translated: CASSLDLVEQYF.